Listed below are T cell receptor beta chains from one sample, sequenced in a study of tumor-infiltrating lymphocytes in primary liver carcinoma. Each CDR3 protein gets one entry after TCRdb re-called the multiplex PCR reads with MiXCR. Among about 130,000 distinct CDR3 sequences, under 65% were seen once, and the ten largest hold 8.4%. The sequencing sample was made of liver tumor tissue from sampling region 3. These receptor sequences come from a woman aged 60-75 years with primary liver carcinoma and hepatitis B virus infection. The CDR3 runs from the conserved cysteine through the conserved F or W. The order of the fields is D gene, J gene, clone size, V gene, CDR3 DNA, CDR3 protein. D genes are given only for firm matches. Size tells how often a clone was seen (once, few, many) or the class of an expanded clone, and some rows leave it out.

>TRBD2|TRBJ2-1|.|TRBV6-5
TGTGCCAGCAGTTACTCGTCTCTTAGCGGGAAGCAAAATGAGCAGTTCTTC
CASSYSSLSGKQNEQFF
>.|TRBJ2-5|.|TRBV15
TGTGCCACTTCTAACAGGGTCCAAGAGACCCAGTACTTC
CATSNRVQETQYF
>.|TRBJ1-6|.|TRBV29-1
TGTAGCGTTACATGGTGGGCTATAGGTTCACTCCTCCACTTT
CSVTWWAIGSLLHF
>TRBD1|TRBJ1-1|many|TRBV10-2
TGCGCCAGCATCACAGGGGCATTAACTGAAGCTTTCTTT
CASITGALTEAFF
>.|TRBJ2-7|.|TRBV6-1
TGTGCCAGCAGCACTGCAGGGGCCCGCGGCTCCTACGAGCAGTACTTC
CASSTAGARGSYEQYF
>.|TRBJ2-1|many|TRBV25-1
TGTGCCAGCAGTGAGCCGACCGTGTTCGGCGGCTCCTACAATGAGCAGTTCTTC
CASSEPTVFGGSYNEQFF
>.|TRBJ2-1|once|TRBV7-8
TGTACCAGCAGCACACCCCCAGGGGAGGGCTCCTACAACAATGAGCAGTTCTTC
CTSSTPPGEGSYNNEQFF
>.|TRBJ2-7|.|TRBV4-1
TGCACCAGCAGTCAAGGTGGTCCCGAGGCCTCCTACGAGCAGTATTTC
CTSSQGGPEASYEQYF
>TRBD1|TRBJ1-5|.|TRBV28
TGTGCCAGCAGTGACACCCCGGGACAGGGGTCCAATCAGCCCCAGCATTTT
CASSDTPGQGSNQPQHF
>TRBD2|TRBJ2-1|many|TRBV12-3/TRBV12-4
TGTGCCAGCAGCCTCGATGAAGGGAGCGGGAGGTTCTTC
CASSLDEGSGRFF
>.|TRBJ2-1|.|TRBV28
TGTGCCAGCGGTTTACGGTACAATGAGCAGTTCTTC
CASGLRYNEQFF
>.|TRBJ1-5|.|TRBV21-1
TGTGCCAGCACCCATCGGACAGGGTTTGGCAATCAGCGCCAGCATTTT
CASTHRTGFGNQRQHF
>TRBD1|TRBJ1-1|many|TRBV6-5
TGTGCCAGCAGGGCGTGGGGACAGGCAGAGGCCACTGAAGCTTTCTTT
CASRAWGQAEATEAFF
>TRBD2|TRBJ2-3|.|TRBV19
TGTGCCAGTAGCGCCGGGACTAGCGGGAGCCCTACGCAGTATTTT
CASSAGTSGSPTQYF
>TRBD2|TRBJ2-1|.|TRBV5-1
TGCGCCAGCAGCTCGTTAGCGGGAGGGCCCAATGAGCAGTTCTTC
CASSSLAGGPNEQFF
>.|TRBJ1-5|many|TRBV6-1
TGTGCCAGCAGTGTCGCTGACAGTCTCAATCAGCCCCAGCATTTT
CASSVADSLNQPQHF
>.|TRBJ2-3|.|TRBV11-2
TGTGTCATCAGTTTAATACCCGGCGCTACAGATACGCAGTATTTT
CVISLIPGATDTQYF
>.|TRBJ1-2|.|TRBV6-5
TGCGCCAGCAGTACCCGACAGGTGGAGAGGGTTAACTATGGCTACACCTTC
CASSTRQVERVNYGYTF
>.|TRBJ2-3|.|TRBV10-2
TGCGCCAACAGTGAGTCGGACTTTGGGTGTTTTACGCAGTATTTT
CANSESDFGCFTQYF
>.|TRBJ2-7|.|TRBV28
TGTGCCAGCAGACCAAACGGATTGTACGAGCAGTACTTC
CASRPNGLYEQYF
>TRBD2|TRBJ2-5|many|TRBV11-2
TGTGCCAGCAGCCCTAGGGGACAACTAGCGGGCCTAGAGACCCAGTACTTC
CASSPRGQLAGLETQYF
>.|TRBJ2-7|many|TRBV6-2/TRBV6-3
TGTGCCAGCTCGACAGCCGCCTACGAGCAGTACTTC
CASSTAAYEQYF
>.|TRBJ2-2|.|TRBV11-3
TGTGCCAGCAGCCCCACGGTGGGAATCACCGGGGAGCTGTTTTTT
CASSPTVGITGELFF
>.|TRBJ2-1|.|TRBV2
TGTGCCAGCGCCCAGGGGCGGGAGCAGTTCTTC
CASAQGREQFF
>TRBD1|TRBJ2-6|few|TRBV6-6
TGTGCCAGCAGCCTACAGGGGACTGGGGCCAACGTCCTGACTTTC
CASSLQGTGANVLTF
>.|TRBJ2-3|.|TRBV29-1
TGCAGCGTAGCCATAGGGTCTCCCACAGATACGCAGTATTTT
CSVAIGSPTDTQYF
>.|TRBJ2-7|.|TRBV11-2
TGTGCCAGCATCACAGGGTATCACGAGCAGTACTTC
CASITGYHEQYF
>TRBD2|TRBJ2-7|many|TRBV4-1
TGCGCCAGCAGCCAAGACGCCGGGGGGAGCGAGCAGTACTTC
CASSQDAGGSEQYF
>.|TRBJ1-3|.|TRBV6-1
TGTGCCAGCAGTGAAGCCTTGGGTGGTGGAAACACCACATATTTT
CASSEALGGGNTTYF
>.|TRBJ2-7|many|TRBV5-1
TGCGCCAGCAGCTTGAATGCAGGCAGGGGCTACGAGCAGTACTTC
CASSLNAGRGYEQYF
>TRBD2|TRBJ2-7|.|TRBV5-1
TGCACCAGCGGACTAGCGGGAGTTGGTGAGCAGTACTTC
CTSGLAGVGEQYF
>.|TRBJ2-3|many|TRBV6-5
TGTGCCAGCAGTACAACGTGGGGCACAGATACGCAGTATTTT
CASSTTWGTDTQYF
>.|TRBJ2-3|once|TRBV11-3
TGTGCCAGCCGCCCAAGATTAGATACCCAGTATTTT
CASRPRLDTQYF
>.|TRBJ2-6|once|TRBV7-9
TGTGCCATGAGCTTACATGGGGTTGGGGCCAACGTCCTGACTTTC
CAMSLHGVGANVLTF
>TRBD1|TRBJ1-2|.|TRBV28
TGTGCCGTAACAGGGGGCGGCTATGGCTACACCTTC
CAVTGGGYGYTF
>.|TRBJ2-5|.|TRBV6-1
TGTGCCAGCAGTTTAACATCTGGGCCAGAGACCCAGTACTTC
CASSLTSGPETQYF